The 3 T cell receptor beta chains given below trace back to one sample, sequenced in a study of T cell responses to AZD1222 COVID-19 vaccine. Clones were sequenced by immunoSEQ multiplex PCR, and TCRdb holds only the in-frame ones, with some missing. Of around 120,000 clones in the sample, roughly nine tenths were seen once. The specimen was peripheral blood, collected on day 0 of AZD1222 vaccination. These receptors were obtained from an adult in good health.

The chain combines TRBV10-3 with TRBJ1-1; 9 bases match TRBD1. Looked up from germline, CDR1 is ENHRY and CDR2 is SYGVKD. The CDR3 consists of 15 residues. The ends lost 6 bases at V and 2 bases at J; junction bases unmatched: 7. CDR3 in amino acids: CAISRQGGFNTEAFF. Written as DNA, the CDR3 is TGTGCCATCAGCCGACAGGGGGGCTTTAACACTGAAGCTTTCTTT.

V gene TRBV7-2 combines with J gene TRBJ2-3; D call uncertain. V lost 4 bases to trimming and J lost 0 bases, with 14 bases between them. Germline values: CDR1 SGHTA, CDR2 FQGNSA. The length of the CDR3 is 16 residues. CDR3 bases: TGTGCCAGCAGCTCCCCCGGAACTACTAGCACAGATACGCAGTATTTT. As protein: CASSSPGTTSTDTQYF.

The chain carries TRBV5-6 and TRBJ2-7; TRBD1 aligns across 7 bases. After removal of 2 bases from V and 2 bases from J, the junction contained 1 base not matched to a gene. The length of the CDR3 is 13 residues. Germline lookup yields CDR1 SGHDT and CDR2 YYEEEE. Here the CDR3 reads CASSFGTAYEQYF. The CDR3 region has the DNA TGTGCCAGCAGCTTCGGGACAGCCTACGAGCAGTACTTC. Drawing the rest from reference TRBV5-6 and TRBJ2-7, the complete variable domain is DAGVTQSPTHLIKTRGQQVTLRCSPKSGHDTVSWYQQALGQGPQFIFQYYEEEERQRGNFPDRFSGHQFPNYSSELNVNALLLGDSALYLCASSFGTAYEQYFGPGTRLTVT.